This entry lists 30 T cell receptor beta chains sequenced from one sample in a study of CD8+CD57+ T cells in acquired aplastic anemia. Using genomic DNA as the template, TCR beta VDJ and CDR3 profiling was carried out. TCRdb ran MiXCR on the reads and lists one entry per CDR3 protein. The repertoire holds roughly 200,000 distinct CDR3 sequences, around 60% seen once, with around 28% in the top ten. Material for sequencing was sorted CD4+, CD8+, or CD8+CD57+ T cells (not recorded which) from PBMCs. The receptors stem from a human donor in good health.

The table lists this clonotype with many counts. V gene TRBV4-3 combines with J gene TRBJ1-1, with D uncertain. This CDR3 contains 14 residues. Trimming stripped 0 bases from V and 1 base from J, with 6 bases between. In germline, CDR1 is LGHNA, CDR2 YSLEER. The CDR3 coding sequence is TGCGCCAGCAGCCAAGATCTCTGGAACACTGAAGCTTTCTTT. Its protein is CASSQDLWNTEAFF.

This clonotype was recorded at least ten times. The chain employs TRBV19 and TRBJ1-2, with D maybe TRBD1 (5 bases). The germline V gene has CDR1 LNHDA and CDR2 SQIVND (reference sequence). V lost 0 bases and J 4 bases, leaving 15 bases between the germline ends. The CDR3 contains 16 residues. CDR3 nucleotides: TGTGCCAGTAGTATAGACGGGGGAGGGGTCATCTATGGCTACACCTTC. It encodes CASSIDGGGVIYGYTF.

This clonotype was seen more than once but under ten times. J is TRBJ1-1 and V is TRBV3-1, with D perhaps TRBD1 (6 bases). Looked up from germline, CDR1 is LGHDT and CDR2 is YNNKEL (reference sequence). The germline V and J ends were trimmed by 4 bases and 5 bases, with 17 bases remaining between them. The CDR3 runs 15 residues. The CDR3 reads CASSLSSTGQTEAFF. The CDR3 DNA reads TGTGCCAGCAGCCTTAGTTCAACAGGGCAGACTGAAGCTTTCTTT.

This chain joins TRBV7-2 and TRBJ1-5; D is unclear. The CDR3 runs to 16 residues. V was cut by 4 bases and J by 3 bases, with 16 bases left in between. Germline-derived CDR1 and CDR2 are SGHTA and FQGNSA. The CDR3 sequence: CASSSGTRAPNQPQHF. The CDR3, as DNA: TGTGCCAGCAGCTCCGGCACTCGAGCCCCCAATCAGCCCCAGCATTTT.

This clonotype was detected ten times or more. V gene TRBV7-3 combines with J gene TRBJ2-1, with 9 bases that match TRBD1. Germline CDR1 and CDR2: SGHTA and FQGTGA. CDR3 length: 16 amino acids. Germline trimming cut 4 bases from V and 3 bases from J; bases unmatched to any gene: 7. The CDR3 DNA is TGTGCCAGCAGCTACCGGGACAGGGATTTCTACAATGAGCAGTTCTTC. It specifies CASSYRDRDFYNEQFF.

Concerning this clonotype: Its ends do not fully match the called genes, so a read error is possible. The J gene is TRBJ2-7, the V gene TRBV6-4; possible D gene TRBD2, 7 bases. The CDR3 is made up of 15 amino acids. Per the germline V gene, CDR1 is MRHNA and CDR2 is SNTAGT. DNA of the CDR3: TGTGCCAGCAGTTACTCAGGCGGGGGCATGGACGAGCAGTACTTC. This codes for CASSYSGGGMDEQYF.

The chain is built from TRBV19 and TRBJ2-1; 11 bases line up with TRBD2. V shed 6 bases and J 6 bases; nucleotides not matched to a gene: 7. The germline gives CDR1 LNHDA, CDR2 SQIVND (reference sequence). This CDR3 contains 15 residues. CDR3 sequence (DNA): TGTGCCAGTAGCAAGACCGGGACTAGCGGCAATGAGCAGTTCTTC. This encodes CASSKTGTSGNEQFF.

The CDR3 region has the DNA TGTGCCAGTAGAACCGGGACAGGGAAGGGGGACACTGAAGCTTTCTTT. The encoded protein is CASRTGTGKGDTEAFF. This chain links TRBV19 with TRBJ1-1, with 9 bases identical to TRBD1. The CDR3 is 16 amino acids. Germline V gives CDR1 LNHDA, CDR2 SQIVND (reference sequence). V shed 6 bases and J 3 bases; nucleotides not matched to a gene: 11. Combining the CDR3 with reference TRBV19 and TRBJ1-1 gives the whole variable domain DGGITQSPKYLFRKEGQNVTLSCEQNLNHDAMYWYRQDPGQGLRLIYYSQIVNDFQKGDIAEGYSVSREKKESFPLTVTSAQKNPTAFYLCASRTGTGKGDTEAFFGQGTRLTVV.

This clonotype was picked up a small number of times. This chain uses TRBV3-1 with TRBJ2-2, with 12 bases lining up with TRBD2. Germline CDR1 reads LGHDT; CDR2 reads YNNKEL (reference sequence). This CDR3 contains 15 residues. With V trimmed by 6 bases and J by 6 bases, 5 bases remained unmatched. The CDR3 DNA reads TGTGCCAGCAGGCTGACTAGCGGGAGTTCCGGGGAGCTGTTTTTT. It yields the protein CASRLTSGSSGELFF. The full variable domain, its missing parts supplied by reference TRBV3-1 and TRBJ2-2, is DTAVSQTPKYLVTQMGNDKSIKCEQNLGHDTMYWYKQDSKKFLKIMFSYNNKELIINETVPNRFSPKSPDKAHLNLHINSLELGDSAVYFCASRLTSGSSGELFFGEGSRLTVL.

This clonotype was recorded a few times. The chain carries TRBV19 and TRBJ2-5; no definite D call. The CDR3 sequence is 11 residues long. The ends were cut back, 4 bases at V and 2 bases at J, with 2 bases in the middle. The germline gives CDR1 LNHDA, CDR2 SQIVND (reference sequence). CDR3: CASSRQETQYF. DNA of the CDR3: TGTGCCAGTAGTAGACAAGAGACCCAGTACTTC.

The V call is TRBV12-3 or TRBV12-4, the J call TRBJ1-2; no reliable D call. The CDR3 is made up of 13 amino acids. V dropped 5 bases and J dropped 5 bases, with 12 bases sitting between them. The CDR3 nucleotides read TGTGCCAGCAGTCCCCGCCCAGAGTATGGCTACACCTTC. Translated: CASSPRPEYGYTF.

The gene calls are TRBV29-1 and TRBJ2-7; 11 bases map to TRBD1. V gave up 5 bases and J gave up 4 bases; unmatched junction bases: 4. Germline V gene sequence: CDR1 SQVTM, CDR2 ANQGSEA. This CDR3 is 13 amino acids long. The CDR3 DNA reads as TGCAGCGTTTCCGGGACAGGGGGATACGAGCAGTACTTC. It codes for CSVSGTGGYEQYF.

This clonotype has at least ten counts. The rearrangement links TRBV2 to TRBJ1-2; maybe TRBD1 (5 bases). V dropped 3 bases and J dropped 3 bases, with 11 bases sitting between them. The length of the CDR3 is 14 residues. CDR1 is SNHLY, CDR2 FYNNEI, per germline. The DNA of the CDR3 is TGTGCCAGCAGTGATTGGGGCACCGACTATGGCTACACCTTC. Residues: CASSDWGTDYGYTF.

This rearrangement joins TRBV20-1 to TRBJ2-3; tentative D call: TRBD2 (5 bases). V dropped 6 bases and J dropped 1 base, with 8 bases sitting between them. The CDR3 totals 12 residues. Germline CDR1 and CDR2: DFQATT and SNEGSKA (reference sequence). The CDR3 region has the DNA TGCAGTGCCGAGGGCGGCACAGATACGCAGTATTTT. Its protein product is CSAEGGTDTQYF.

Note on this clonotype: The CDR3 carries no conserved terminal phenylalanine or tryptophan, so it likely arises from a read error. This sequence joins TRBV7-2 and TRBJ1-3; TRBD1 might be the D (6 bases). Trimming shortened V by 4 bases and J by 0 bases, and 13 bases separated the two germline ends. CDR3 length equals 16 residues. Germline lookup yields CDR1 SGHTA and CDR2 FQGNSA. As DNA, the CDR3 is TGTGCCAGCAGCTCCGAGACAGGCGACTCTGGAAACACCATATATTCT. Protein sequence: CASSSETGDSGNTIYS.

In its sample, this clonotype was seen many times. V is TRBV5-1 and J is TRBJ2-7; D is tentatively TRBD1 or TRBD2 (5 bases each). Germline CDR1 and CDR2: SGHRS and YFSETQ. The CDR3 is 15 amino acids. Trimming shortened V by 2 bases and J by 3 bases, and 15 bases separated the two germline ends. CDR3 in DNA: TGCGCCAGCAGCTTTAGGGACCCGACAGACTACGAGCAGTACTTC. This gives the protein CASSFRDPTDYEQYF.

CDR3 residues: CSARDVGGAEAFF. For the CDR3, the DNA is TGCAGTGCTAGAGACGTTGGGGGGGCTGAAGCTTTCTTT. This chain uses TRBV20-1 with TRBJ1-1; the D gene is possibly TRBD1 (5 bases). Germline CDR1 DFQATT, CDR2 SNEGSKA (reference sequence). V was cut by 0 bases and J by 6 bases, with 11 bases left in between. CDR3 length: 13 amino acids.

The gene calls are TRBV6-6 and TRBJ1-6; 9 bases line up with TRBD1. Trimming took 6 bases from V and 10 from J; bases not matched to a gene: 7. This CDR3 is built from 14 residues. Germline assignment: CDR1 MNHNY and CDR2 SVGAGI (reference sequence). CDR3 sequence: CASRLRTGESPLHF. CDR3 in DNA: TGTGCCAGCAGACTGCGGACAGGGGAATCACCCCTCCACTTT.

The gene calls are TRBV11-2 and TRBJ2-7; TRBD2 matches 10 bases. CDR3 length: 15 amino acids. The germline V gene has CDR1 SGHAT and CDR2 FQNNGV. V shed 6 bases, J shed 0 bases, and the junction held 5 bases outside the gene matches. In DNA form, the CDR3 reads TGTGCCAGCAGGCTGACTAGCGGGCCCTCCTACGAGCAGTACTTC. The encoded protein is CASRLTSGPSYEQYF.

As DNA, the CDR3 is TGCAGCGTTGCAGCGGGGAATTACAATGAGCAGTTCTTC. It is translated as CSVAAGNYNEQFF. V usage is TRBV29-1 and J usage is TRBJ2-1; 7 bases are shared with TRBD2. After removal of 4 bases from V and 4 bases from J, the junction contained 4 bases not matched to a gene. Germline CDR1 and CDR2: SQVTM and ANQGSEA. The CDR3 has 13 residues.

This rearrangement joins TRBV10-3 to TRBJ2-5, with a weak D call TRBD1 (6 bases). The CDR3 covers 13 residues. Trimming stripped 4 bases from V and 5 bases from J, with 11 bases between. From germline, CDR1 is ENHRY and CDR2 SYGVKD. The CDR3: CAISAGARETQYF. As DNA, the CDR3 is TGTGCCATCAGTGCAGGGGCCAGGGAGACCCAGTACTTC.

The CDR3, as DNA: TGTGCCAGCAGCTCCGAGCGGGGGGGCCTCGATGAGCAGTTCTTC. It codes for CASSSERGGLDEQFF. The rearrangement joins TRBV7-8 to TRBJ2-1; 10 bases fit TRBD2. Germline CDR1 SGHVS, CDR2 FQNEAQ. V lost 4 bases, J lost 8 bases, and 8 bases stayed unmatched. The CDR3 is 15 amino acids.

The genes are TRBV20-1 and TRBJ2-3; weak D call: TRBD2 (6 bases). CDR3 length: 14 amino acids. V was trimmed by 0 bases and J by 2 bases, leaving 9 bases between them. The germline V gene has CDR1 DFQATT and CDR2 SNEGSKA (reference sequence). The CDR3 spells CSARERGITDTQYF. The CDR3 DNA follows: TGCAGTGCTAGAGAACGCGGGATCACAGATACGCAGTATTTT.

The chain joins TRBV18 to TRBJ2-3, with D unclear. Germline CDR1 and CDR2: KGHSH and LQKENI. This CDR3 spans 14 amino acids. V was clipped by 3 bases and J by 2 bases, with 9 bases between them. The CDR3 DNA follows: TGTGCCAGCTCACCGCAGTGGACCACAGATACGCAGTATTTT. This gives the protein CASSPQWTTDTQYF.

The genes are TRBV7-3 and TRBJ2-7; possibly TRBD1 for D (6 bases). The CDR3 is 13 residues long. Germline CDR1 and CDR2: SGHTA and FQGTGA. V was trimmed by 5 bases and J by 2 bases, leaving 10 bases between them. This CDR3 reads CASSPGQPYEQYF. CDR3 bases: TGTGCCAGCAGCCCTGGACAGCCCTACGAGCAGTACTTC.

The chain links TRBV29-1 to TRBJ2-3, with 11 bases matching TRBD2. Germline CDR1 reads SQVTM; CDR2 reads ANQGSEA. V lost 0 bases, J lost 0 bases, and 2 bases stayed unmatched. The CDR3 totals 16 residues. The CDR3 coding sequence is TGCAGCGTTGAAGAGTGGACTAGCGGGAGCACAGATACGCAGTATTTT. It is translated as CSVEEWTSGSTDTQYF.

This clonotype was recorded once. The rearrangement uses TRBV2 and TRBJ2-3, with D perhaps TRBD2 (6 bases). CDR3 length: 15 amino acids. V was pared by 3 bases and J by 0 bases, with 10 bases between. Germline V CDR1 and CDR2: SNHLY, FYNNEI. CDR3 sequence reads: CASSDRERSTDTQYF. The CDR3 nucleotides read TGTGCCAGCAGTGACCGGGAGAGAAGCACAGATACGCAGTATTTT.

This clonotype is a singleton in its sample. CDR3 in amino acids: CASSLGPGNEQFF. The DNA for the CDR3 is TGTGCCAGCAGCTTGGGGCCGGGCAATGAGCAGTTCTTC. This chain connects TRBV7-2 to TRBJ2-1, with D maybe TRBD1 (5 bases). Germline V gene data show CDR1 as SGHTA and CDR2 as FQGNSA. V dropped 3 bases and J dropped 6 bases, with 9 bases sitting between them. The CDR3 is 13 amino acids.

This clonotype was seen repeatedly, ten times or more. The chain carries TRBV6-6 and TRBJ2-1, with D possibly TRBD1 on 6 matching bases. CDR3 size: 13 residues. The V and J ends lost 10 bases and 3 bases respectively, with 13 bases between them. Germline V gives CDR1 MNHNY, CDR2 SVGAGI (reference sequence). The CDR3 DNA reads as TGTGCCACCTACCCGGACAGCTACAATGAGCAGTTCTTC. Translation: CATYPDSYNEQFF.

The chain recombines TRBV5-1 with TRBJ2-7; D might be TRBD2 (5 bases). Germline V gives CDR1 SGHRS, CDR2 YFSETQ. Trimming stripped 0 bases from V and 3 bases from J, with 10 bases between. The CDR3 runs 14 residues. CDR3 in amino acids: CASSLGGLGYEQYF. In DNA, the CDR3 is TGCGCCAGCAGCTTGGGCGGGTTAGGCTACGAGCAGTACTTC.